A selection of T cell receptor beta chains follows, all from one sample in a study of blood T cell repertoires in COVID-19. Libraries were prepared by immunoSEQ multiplex PCR; TCRdb keeps only in-frame clonotypes and omits some of them. The table has 200,000 to 300,000 clones, around 83% seen once; the top ten hold roughly 10%. Sequencing input: peripheral blood. The source is a man older than 75 with acute or convalescent COVID-19. Both conserved end residues are part of each CDR3. A D gene is named only where the DNA matches it firmly. Clone size appears in some rows only: once, few, many, or a class for an expanded clone.

D gene	V gene	J gene	clone size	CDR3 protein	CDR3 DNA
.	TRBV4-2	TRBJ1-1	.	CASSQEGQGNTEAFF	TGTGCCAGCAGCCAAGAAGGCCAGGGGAACACTGAAGCTTTCTTT
TRBD1	TRBV27	TRBJ2-7	few	CASSPPLYRGIYEQYF	TGTGCCAGCAGTCCCCCACTGTACAGGGGGATCTACGAGCAGTACTTC
TRBD1	TRBV6-5	TRBJ2-2	.	CASSRQGARAGELFF	TGTGCCAGCAGCCGACAGGGGGCGCGGGCCGGGGAGCTGTTTTTT
.	TRBV24-1	TRBJ2-3	.	CATRTGQDTDTQYF	TGTGCCACCAGGACGGGACAAGACACAGATACGCAGTATTTT
.	TRBV4-1	TRBJ2-2	once	CASSPRHRTGTGELFF	TGCGCCAGCAGCCCACGCCACAGAACAGGGACCGGGGAGCTGTTTTTT
TRBD1	TRBV7-9	TRBJ1-3	.	CASRPGQVPTGNTIYF	TGTGCCAGCAGGCCGGGACAGGTCCCGACGGGAAACACCATATATTTT
TRBD1	TRBV3-1/TRBV3-2	TRBJ1-3	once	CASTWTGGVRGSGNTIYF	TGTGCCAGCACCTGGACAGGGGGCGTTAGAGGTTCTGGAAACACCATATATTTT
.	TRBV19	TRBJ2-7	.	CASSVITGTHEQYF	TGTGCCAGTAGTGTCATCACAGGGACCCACGAGCAGTACTTC
TRBD1	TRBV10-1	TRBJ2-7	.	CASKLQGHEQYF	TGCGCCAGCAAGTTACAGGGGCACGAGCAGTACTTC
.	TRBV28	TRBJ1-4	.	CASSSYSPTNEKLFF	TGTGCCAGCAGCTCGTACAGCCCAACTAATGAAAAACTGTTTTTT
TRBD1	TRBV7-7	TRBJ2-7	.	CASSPGQGDYEQYF	TGTGCCAGCAGCCCTGGACAGGGAGACTACGAGCAGTACTTC
TRBD1	TRBV12-5	TRBJ2-1	.	CASGFSTGTGAYNEQFF	TGTGCTAGTGGTTTTTCGACCGGGACAGGGGCCTACAATGAGCAGTTCTTC
TRBD2	TRBV11-1	TRBJ2-5	.	CASSLAAGEWETQYF	TGTGCCAGCAGCTTAGCAGCGGGAGAGTGGGAGACCCAGTACTTC
.	TRBV24-1	TRBJ1-5	.	CATSGSANQPQHF	TGTGCCACCAGCGGGTCGGCCAATCAGCCCCAGCATTTT
TRBD2	TRBV5-1	TRBJ2-2	.	CASSPSGTGELFF	TGCGCCAGCAGCCCTAGCGGGACCGGGGAGCTGTTTTTT
.	TRBV13	TRBJ2-3	.	CASSAQEGSSTDTQYF	TGTGCCAGCAGCGCCCAAGAGGGTTCTAGCACAGATACGCAGTATTTT
.	TRBV7-9	TRBJ2-7	.	CASSRRGPYEQYF	TGTGCCAGCAGCAGGCGGGGCCCCTACGAGCAGTACTTC
.	TRBV6-6	TRBJ1-2	.	CASSTNQGSRGYTF	TGTGCCAGCAGCACCAACCAGGGGAGCAGAGGCTACACCTTC
TRBD2	TRBV19	TRBJ2-7	.	CASSIDPWTSAYEQYF	TGTGCCAGTAGTATAGATCCTTGGACTAGCGCCTACGAGCAGTACTTC
.	TRBV24-1	TRBJ2-1	.	CATSDSFSSSYNEQFF	TGTGCCACCAGTGATTCATTCTCGAGCTCCTACAATGAGCAGTTCTTC
.	TRBV5-1	TRBJ1-2	.	CASSLRGQIYGYTF	TGCGCCAGCAGCTTGAGAGGACAGATCTATGGCTACACCTTC
.	TRBV10-1	TRBJ1-6	few	CASSGQVGNSPLHF	TGCGCCAGCAGTGGGCAAGTGGGCAATTCACCCCTCCACTTT
.	TRBV6-5	TRBJ2-7	.	CASSPTGGGLYEQYF	TGTGCCAGCAGTCCGACGGGGGGCGGGTTATACGAGCAGTACTTC
.	TRBV15	TRBJ2-2	.	CATSVLAGELFF	TGTGCCACCAGCGTTCTCGCCGGGGAGCTGTTTTTT
TRBD2	TRBV4-1	TRBJ2-7	.	CASSQDREGFRSYEQYF	TGCGCCAGCAGCCAAGATAGGGAGGGTTTTCGCTCCTACGAGCAGTACTTC
.	TRBV5-8	TRBJ1-6	.	CASSTRGNNSPLHF	TGTGCCAGCAGCACCAGGGGTAACAATTCACCCCTCCACTTT
TRBD1	TRBV7-7	TRBJ1-5	few	CASSLGGTGFFTSNQPQHF	TGTGCCAGCAGCCTCGGTGGGACAGGATTTTTTACTAGCAATCAGCCCCAGCATTTT
TRBD2	TRBV15	TRBJ2-7	.	CATSSRYPGGNYEQYF	TGTGCCACCAGCAGCCGGTACCCGGGGGGGAACTACGAGCAGTACTTC
.	TRBV19	TRBJ1-4	once	CASSISSPGGNEKLFF	TGTGCCAGTAGTATAAGTAGTCCAGGAGGAAACGAAAAACTGTTTTTT
TRBD1	TRBV6-5	TRBJ2-3	.	CASRGGRFTDTQYF	TGTGCCAGCAGAGGGGGCCGATTCACAGATACGCAGTATTTT
TRBD1	TRBV19	TRBJ2-4	.	CASSPDRGRGNIQYF	TGTGCCAGTAGTCCTGACAGGGGGCGAGGAAACATTCAGTACTTC
.	TRBV5-5	TRBJ1-5	.	CASSLAAGLGNQPQHF	TGTGCCAGCAGCTTGGCCGCGGGGTTGGGCAATCAGCCCCAGCATTTT
TRBD1	TRBV7-9	TRBJ1-1	few	CASSRYRGDTEAFF	TGTGCCAGCAGCAGATACAGGGGGGACACTGAAGCTTTCTTT
.	TRBV27	TRBJ1-2	.	CASSLKPLPTDYGYTF	TGTGCCAGCAGTTTAAAACCCCTACCCACAGACTATGGCTACACCTTC
TRBD1	TRBV15	TRBJ2-3	once	CATSRGRDRQPYF	TGTGCCACCAGCAGAGGACGGGACAGGCAGCCGTATTTT
.	TRBV24-1	TRBJ2-6	.	CATRSQALGGANVLTF	TGTGCCACCAGGTCACAGGCCCTTGGTGGGGCCAACGTCCTGACTTTC
.	TRBV24-1	TRBJ2-3	.	CATSDTGTTDTQYF	TGTGCCACCAGTGATACAGGGACCACAGATACGCAGTATTTT
.	TRBV6-5	TRBJ1-1	.	CASSYTVNTEAFF	TGTGCCAGCAGTTACACTGTGAACACTGAAGCTTTCTTT
.	TRBV5-1	TRBJ1-4	.	CASTSGLTNEKLFF	TGCGCCAGCACCTCAGGGTTGACTAATGAAAAACTGTTTTTT
TRBD1	TRBV19	TRBJ1-6	.	CASRGTGTRNSPLHF	TGTGCCAGTAGAGGGACAGGAACGAGGAATTCACCCCTCCACTTT
.	TRBV10-3	TRBJ2-6	.	CAISEGQPISGANVLTF	TGTGCCATCAGTGAGGGACAGCCGATCTCTGGGGCCAACGTCCTGACTTTC
TRBD2	TRBV24-1	TRBJ2-7	.	CATVGGGPREQYF	TGTGCCACAGTGGGGGGAGGGCCAAGGGAGCAGTACTTC
.	TRBV5-1	TRBJ1-2	.	CASSLEGAINYGYTF	TGCGCCAGCAGCTTGGAAGGGGCAATTAACTATGGCTACACCTTC